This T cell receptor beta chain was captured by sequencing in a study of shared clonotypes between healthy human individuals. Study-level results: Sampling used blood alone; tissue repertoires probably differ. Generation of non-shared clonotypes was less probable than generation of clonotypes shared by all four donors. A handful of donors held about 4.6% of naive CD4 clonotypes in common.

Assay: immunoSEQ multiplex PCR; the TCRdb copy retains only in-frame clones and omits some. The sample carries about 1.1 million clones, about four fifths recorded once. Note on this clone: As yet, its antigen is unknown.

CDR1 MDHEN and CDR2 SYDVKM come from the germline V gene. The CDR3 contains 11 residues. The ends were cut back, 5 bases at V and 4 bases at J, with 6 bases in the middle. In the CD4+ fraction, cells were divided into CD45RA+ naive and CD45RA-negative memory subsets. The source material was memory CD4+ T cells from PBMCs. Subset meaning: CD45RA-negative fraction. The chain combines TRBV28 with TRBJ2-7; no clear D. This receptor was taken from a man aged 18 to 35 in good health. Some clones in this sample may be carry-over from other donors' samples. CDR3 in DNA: TGTGCCAGCAGTCATATTTACGAGCAGTACTTC. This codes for CASSHIYEQYF.